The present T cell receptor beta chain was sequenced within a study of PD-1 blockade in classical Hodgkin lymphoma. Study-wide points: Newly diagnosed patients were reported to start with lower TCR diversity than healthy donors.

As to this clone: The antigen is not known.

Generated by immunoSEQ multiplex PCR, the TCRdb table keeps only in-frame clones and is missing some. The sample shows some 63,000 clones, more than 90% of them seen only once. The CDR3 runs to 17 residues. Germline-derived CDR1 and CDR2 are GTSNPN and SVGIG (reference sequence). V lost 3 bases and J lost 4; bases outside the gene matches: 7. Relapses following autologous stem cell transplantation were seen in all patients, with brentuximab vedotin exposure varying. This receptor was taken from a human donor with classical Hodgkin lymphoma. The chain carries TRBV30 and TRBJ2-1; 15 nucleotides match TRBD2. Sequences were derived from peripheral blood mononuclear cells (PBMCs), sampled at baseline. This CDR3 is CAWRGGTSGRPYNEQFF. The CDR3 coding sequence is TGTGCCTGGAGGGGCGGGACTAGCGGGAGGCCTTACAATGAGCAGTTCTTC.